Listed below are T cell receptor beta chains from one sample, sequenced in a study of patients and donors after allogeneic stem cell transplantation. TCRdb reprocessed the RT-PCR reads with MiXCR, giving one entry per CDR3 protein. The profile shows under 200,000 distinct CDR3 sequences, roughly 31% of them singletons. The sample consisted of blood, either unsorted or a sorted T cell fraction (not recorded which). Source of these receptors: a human donor who was either an allogeneic HSCT recipient or a stem cell or donor lymphocyte infusion donor (not recorded which). It is not recorded whose cells these are; they may come from a transplant donor. Both conserved end residues are part of each CDR3. The order of the fields is CDR3 length, clone size, V gene, J gene, D gene, CDR3 DNA, CDR3 protein. The D gene is left open where the match is weak. Clone size is shown for a subset of rows, as once, few, many or a class of expanded clone.

>13|many|TRBV29-1|TRBJ1-4|TRBD1
TGCAGCGTTAACAGGGGGCCGAATGAAAAACTGTTTTTT
CSVNRGPNEKLFF
>16|.|TRBV10-1|TRBJ2-1|.
TGCGCCAGCAGTGAGAACCGGGACCCTACCTACAATGAGCAGTTCTTC
CASSENRDPTYNEQFF
>12|few|TRBV10-3|TRBJ2-7|.
TGTGCCATAGGACCCGGACCTTGGGAGCAGTACTTC
CAIGPGPWEQYF
>14|few|TRBV12-3/TRBV12-4|TRBJ2-3|.
TGTGCCAGCAGCCCAAGGTCTGGGTTCGATACGCAGTATTTT
CASSPRSGFDTQYF
>14|.|TRBV7-9|TRBJ2-1|TRBD2
TGTGCCAGCACGGGGGGGATCTCCTACAATGAGCAGTTCTTC
CASTGGISYNEQFF
>14|.|TRBV28|TRBJ2-7|.
TGTGCCAGCAGTTTATTGGGTTTAGGGTACGAGCAGTACTTC
CASSLLGLGYEQYF
>17|few|TRBV29-1|TRBJ2-7|.
TGCAGCGTTGTCCCCGCTGGGGCTCGGCGAGACTTCTACGAGCAGTACTTC
CSVVPAGARRDFYEQYF
>15|.|TRBV6-5|TRBJ2-1|TRBD1
TGTGCCAGCAGTTACGGGGGGACAGGACGGAATGAGCAGTTCTTC
CASSYGGTGRNEQFF
>15|.|TRBV20-1|TRBJ2-1|TRBD2
TGCAGTGCTAGAGTAGCGGGAGGGCCTTGGAATGAGCAGTTCTTC
CSARVAGGPWNEQFF
>16|.|TRBV24-1|TRBJ2-1|TRBD2
TGTGCCACCAGGAGCCTAGCGGGAGGACACTACAATGAGCAGTTCTTC
CATRSLAGGHYNEQFF
>14|.|TRBV12-3/TRBV12-4|TRBJ2-5|.
TGTGCCAGCACCCCTAGCGCACCCCAAGAGACCCAGTACTTC
CASTPSAPQETQYF
>12|few|TRBV12-3/TRBV12-4|TRBJ1-2|.
TGTGCCAGCCGGGGGCAGCGCTATGGCTACACCTTC
CASRGQRYGYTF
>15|.|TRBV6-6|TRBJ2-5|.
TGTGCCAGCAGTAAGAGGCCGATCCCCGGGGAGACCCAGTACTTC
CASSKRPIPGETQYF
>13|many|TRBV12-3/TRBV12-4|TRBJ1-2|.
TGTGCCAGCAGTTTGCGAGGGGCCTATGGCTACACCTTC
CASSLRGAYGYTF
>13|once|TRBV4-1|TRBJ2-3|.
TGCGCCACCCATGGGGAGAGGGCAGATACGCAGTATTTT
CATHGERADTQYF
>14|few|TRBV6-4|TRBJ2-2|.
TGTGCCAGCAGTGACAACGGGTACACCGGGGAGCTGTTTTTT
CASSDNGYTGELFF
>13|few|TRBV7-9|TRBJ1-1|TRBD1
TGTGCCAGCAGCTTAACAGGGGGCGAGGAAGCTTTCTTT
CASSLTGGEEAFF
>13|many|TRBV27|TRBJ1-1|.
TGTGCCAGCAGTTTATCCGGAGGGGACGAAGCTTTCTTT
CASSLSGGDEAFF
>15|.|TRBV4-2|TRBJ1-1|TRBD1
TGTGCCGGCAGCCAAGTCTCAGGGGGCCCGGCGGAAGCTTTCTTT
CAGSQVSGGPAEAFF
>15|.|TRBV12-3/TRBV12-4|TRBJ1-6|.
TGTGCCAGCAGCCTCCGGCGCTCCTATAATTCACCCCTCCACTTT
CASSLRRSYNSPLHF
>14|many|TRBV6-5|TRBJ2-5|.
TGTGCCAGCAGCCAAGGGGACTCCCAAGAGACCCAGTACTTC
CASSQGDSQETQYF
>14|.|TRBV20-1|TRBJ2-7|TRBD1
TGCAGTGCTAAGGGACAGGGGAACCCCTACGAGCAGTACTTC
CSAKGQGNPYEQYF
>12|.|TRBV20-1|TRBJ2-7|.
TGCAGTGCTAGAAGGGCTAATTACGAGCAGTACTTC
CSARRANYEQYF
>13|few|TRBV29-1|TRBJ2-3|TRBD2
TGCAGCAAAGTAGCGGGAGGAGGAGATACGCAGTATTTT
CSKVAGGGDTQYF
>14|many|TRBV6-5|TRBJ1-1|.
TGTGCCAGCAGTTACGGAGCGCAGGACACTGAAGCTTTCTTT
CASSYGAQDTEAFF
>14|few|TRBV18|TRBJ2-5|.
TGTGCCAGCTCACCTGGGGAAAACCAAGAGACCCAGTACTTC
CASSPGENQETQYF
>18|.|TRBV7-9|TRBJ1-5|TRBD1
TGTGCCAGCAGCCCCGGGACAGGGGGCGCGGATAGCAATCAGCCCCAGCATTTT
CASSPGTGGADSNQPQHF
>12|.|TRBV4-2|TRBJ2-3|.
TGTGCCAGCAGCCAAGGTATGGATACGCAGTATTTT
CASSQGMDTQYF
>13|many|TRBV5-1|TRBJ2-1|.
TGCGCCAGCAGCGTACAGGTGCACAATGAGCAGTTCTTC
CASSVQVHNEQFF
>17|few|TRBV27|TRBJ2-7|TRBD1
TGTGCCAGCAGTTCATCATCAGGGGGCCTAAGCTCCTACGAGCAGTACTTC
CASSSSSGGLSSYEQYF
>14|.|TRBV12-3/TRBV12-4|TRBJ2-5|.
TGTGCCAGCAGTCCTCTAGTTCCCCAAGAGACCCAGTACTTC
CASSPLVPQETQYF
>16|few|TRBV6-2/TRBV6-3|TRBJ2-1|TRBD2
TGTGCCAGCAGTCGACTAGCGGGATCGGTTTACAATGAGCAGTTCTTC
CASSRLAGSVYNEQFF
>13|.|TRBV10-3|TRBJ2-2|TRBD1
TGTGCCATTAGACAGGGCGGCGCCGGGGAGCTGTTTTTT
CAIRQGGAGELFF
>13|.|TRBV24-1|TRBJ2-5|.
TGTGCCACCAGTGACGGGAACCAAGAGACCCAGTACTTC
CATSDGNQETQYF
>15|few|TRBV7-8|TRBJ2-1|.
TGTGCCAGCAGCCCGAAAACGATAGAGAACAATGAGCAGTTCTTC
CASSPKTIENNEQFF
>15|many|TRBV15|TRBJ1-5|.
TGTGCCACCAGCAGAGTGTCGGTGGTGAATCAGCCCCAGCATTTT
CATSRVSVVNQPQHF
>20|few|TRBV24-1|TRBJ2-5|TRBD1
TGTGCCACCAGTGATTCGAGGACAGGGATGGGGTCTACCGAAAGGAGGACCCAGTACTTC
CATSDSRTGMGSTERRTQYF
>12|.|TRBV4-2|TRBJ2-7|.
TGTGCCAGCAGCCAAGTTGAGGGGAGGCAGTACTTC
CASSQVEGRQYF
>14|.|TRBV7-2|TRBJ2-3|TRBD1
TGTGCCAGCAGCCGGACAGGGTGGGCAGATACGCAGTATTTT
CASSRTGWADTQYF
>13|.|TRBV7-7|TRBJ2-5|.
TGTGCTAGCAGTCGACGGTACCAAGAGACCCAGTACTTC
CASSRRYQETQYF
>13|.|TRBV28|TRBJ1-1|.
TGTGCCAGTCGTTGGGGATCAGGACCTGAAGCTTTCTTT
CASRWGSGPEAFF
>14|.|TRBV4-2|TRBJ1-3|.
TGTGCCAGCAGCCAAGGACACTCTGGAAACACCATATATTTT
CASSQGHSGNTIYF
>13|few|TRBV20-1|TRBJ1-4|TRBD1
TGCAGTGCTAACCGGGACAGGGCCGAAAAACTGTTTTTT
CSANRDRAEKLFF
>15|.|TRBV6-2/TRBV6-3|TRBJ1-5|.
TGTGCCAGCAGTTACTCGTGGAATAGCAATCAGCCCCAGCATTTT
CASSYSWNSNQPQHF
>17|.|TRBV21-1|TRBJ2-7|.
TGTGCCAGCAGCAAGGGGCCCCACGGGGAGAAAACCTACGAGCAGTACTTC
CASSKGPHGEKTYEQYF
>13|.|TRBV18|TRBJ2-7|TRBD1
TGTGCCAGCTCACTTTGGACAGGGGACGAGCAGTACTTC
CASSLWTGDEQYF
>15|.|TRBV5-8|TRBJ2-5|TRBD1
TGTGCCAGCAGCTTAGGACAGGGTAATTTAGAGACCCAGTACTTC
CASSLGQGNLETQYF
>12|.|TRBV10-3|TRBJ2-3|.
TGTGCCATTGCTGGGATGGGAGATACGCAGTATTTT
CAIAGMGDTQYF
>14|.|TRBV29-1|TRBJ2-7|TRBD1
TGCAGCGTTCGTGGACAGGGGAGCTCCTACGAGCAGTACTTC
CSVRGQGSSYEQYF
>16|.|TRBV7-9|TRBJ2-7|.
TGTGCCAGCAGCTTACCCGGAGGCGGGATATCCTACGAGCAGTACTTC
CASSLPGGGISYEQYF
>14|few|TRBV28|TRBJ1-6|.
TGTGCCAGCAGTCTAGGGGACGGCGGTTCACCCCTCCACTTT
CASSLGDGGSPLHF
>13|.|TRBV15|TRBJ2-2|.
TGTGCCACCAGCAGGGGGCTGAACGGGGAGCTGTTTTTT
CATSRGLNGELFF
>15|.|TRBV4-3|TRBJ2-3|.
TGCGCCAGCAGCCAAGAGCAAGCTAGCACAGATACGCAGTATTTT
CASSQEQASTDTQYF